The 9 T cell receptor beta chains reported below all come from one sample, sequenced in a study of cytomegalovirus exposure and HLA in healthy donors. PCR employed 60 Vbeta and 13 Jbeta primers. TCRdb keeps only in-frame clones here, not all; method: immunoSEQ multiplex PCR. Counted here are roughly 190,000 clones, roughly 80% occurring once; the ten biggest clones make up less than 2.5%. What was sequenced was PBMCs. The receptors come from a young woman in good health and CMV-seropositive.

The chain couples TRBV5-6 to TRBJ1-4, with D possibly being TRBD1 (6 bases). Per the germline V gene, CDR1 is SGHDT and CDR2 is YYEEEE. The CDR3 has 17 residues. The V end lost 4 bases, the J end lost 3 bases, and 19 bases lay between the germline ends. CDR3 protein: CASSDALTGRANEKLFF. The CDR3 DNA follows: TGTGCCAGCAGCGACGCCTTAACAGGGAGGGCTAATGAAAAACTGTTTTTT.

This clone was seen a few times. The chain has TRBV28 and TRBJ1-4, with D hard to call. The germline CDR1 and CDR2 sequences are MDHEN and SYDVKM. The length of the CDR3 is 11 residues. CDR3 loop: CVVAGEEKLFF. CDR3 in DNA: TGTGTCGTCGCGGGAGAAGAAAAACTGTTTTTT.

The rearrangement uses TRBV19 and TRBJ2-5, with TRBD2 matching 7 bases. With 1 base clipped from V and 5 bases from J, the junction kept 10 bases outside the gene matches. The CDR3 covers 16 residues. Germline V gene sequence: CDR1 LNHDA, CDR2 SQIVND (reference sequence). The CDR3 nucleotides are TGTGCCAGTAGTATAGTTAAAGGGACTACCCGGGAGACCCAGTACTTC. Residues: CASSIVKGTTRETQYF.

The DNA of the CDR3 is TGTGCCATCAGGAATCAGGGGACTGAAGCTTTCTTT. Translating gives CAIRNQGTEAFF. The V call is TRBV10-3, the J call TRBJ1-1; maybe TRBD1 (6 bases). The ends were cut back, 6 bases at V and 5 bases at J, with 10 bases in the middle. The CDR3 length is 12 residues. The V gene's germline CDR1 is ENHRY and CDR2 SYGVKD.

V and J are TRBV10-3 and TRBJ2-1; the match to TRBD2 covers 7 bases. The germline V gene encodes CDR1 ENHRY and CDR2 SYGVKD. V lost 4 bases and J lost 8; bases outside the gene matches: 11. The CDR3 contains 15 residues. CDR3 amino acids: CAISGLGGSGDEQFF. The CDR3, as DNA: TGTGCCATCAGTGGTCTCGGCGGGAGCGGAGATGAGCAGTTCTTC.

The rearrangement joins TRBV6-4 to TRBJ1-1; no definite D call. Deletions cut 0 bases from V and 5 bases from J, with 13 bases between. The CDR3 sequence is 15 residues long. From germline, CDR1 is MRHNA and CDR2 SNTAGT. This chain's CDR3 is CASSDSPAGSTEAFF. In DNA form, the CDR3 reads TGTGCCAGCAGTGACTCTCCTGCAGGAAGTACTGAAGCTTTCTTT.

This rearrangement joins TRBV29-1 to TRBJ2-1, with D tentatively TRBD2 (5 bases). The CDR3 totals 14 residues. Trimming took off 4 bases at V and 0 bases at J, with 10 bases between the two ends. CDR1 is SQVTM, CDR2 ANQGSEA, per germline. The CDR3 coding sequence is TGCAGCGTTGGGACTGGCAGCTCCTACAATGAGCAGTTCTTC. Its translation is CSVGTGSSYNEQFF.

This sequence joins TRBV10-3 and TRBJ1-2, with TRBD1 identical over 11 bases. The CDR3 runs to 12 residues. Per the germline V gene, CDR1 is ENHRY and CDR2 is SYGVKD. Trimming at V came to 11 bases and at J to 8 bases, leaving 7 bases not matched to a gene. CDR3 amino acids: CAGRTGGEGYTF. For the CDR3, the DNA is TGTGCCGGGAGGACAGGGGGCGAAGGCTACACCTTC.

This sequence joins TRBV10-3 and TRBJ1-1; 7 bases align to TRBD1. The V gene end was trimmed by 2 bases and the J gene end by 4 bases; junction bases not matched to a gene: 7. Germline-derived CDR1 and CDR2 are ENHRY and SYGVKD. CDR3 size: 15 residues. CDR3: CAISEPTGRATEAFF. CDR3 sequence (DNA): TGTGCCATCAGTGAGCCGACAGGGAGAGCCACTGAAGCTTTCTTT.